A selection of T cell receptor beta chains follows, all from one sample in a study of blood T cell repertoires in COVID-19. Profiled with immunoSEQ multiplex PCR; TCRdb holds only in-frame clones, not every one. The sample contains hundreds of thousands of clones, 80% to 90% of which appear only once. Sequencing input: peripheral blood. The receptor set was obtained from a woman aged 18-30 years with acute or convalescent COVID-19. The CDR3 runs from the conserved cysteine through the conserved F or W. A D gene is named only where the DNA matches it firmly. Where a row states a size, it is once, few, many or the class of an expanded clone; other rows omit it.

j_call,d_call,clone_size,v_call,cdr3_aa,cdr3_nt
TRBJ2-3,.,.,TRBV4-3,CASSQGEGDRTDTQYF,TGCGCCAGCAGCCAAGGCGAGGGGGATCGCACAGATACGCAGTATTTT
TRBJ1-1,.,.,TRBV9,CASSLISENTEAFF,TGTGCCAGCAGCTTAATCTCAGAGAACACTGAAGCTTTCTTT
TRBJ1-5,.,.,TRBV6-5,CASSMAVDNQPQHF,TGTGCCAGCAGCATGGCCGTTGATAATCAGCCCCAGCATTTT
TRBJ2-7,.,.,TRBV2,CASSGRYSCYF,TGTGCCAGCAGTGGTCGGTACAGCTGCTACTTC
TRBJ1-1,.,.,TRBV5-1,CASSLVEAGEAFF,TGCGCCAGCAGCTTGGTGGAGGCGGGGGAGGCTTTCTTT
TRBJ2-7,.,once,TRBV23-1,CASYGGGREAYEQYF,TGCGCCAGCTATGGTGGTGGCAGGGAAGCCTACGAGCAGTACTTC
TRBJ2-3,TRBD2,.,TRBV6-5,CASSYVGLASDTQYF,TGTGCCAGCAGTTATGTGGGACTAGCCTCAGATACGCAGTATTTT
TRBJ2-1,TRBD1,.,TRBV2,CASSVRDSLVEPYNEQFF,TGTGCCAGCAGTGTACGGGACAGCCTTGTCGAGCCCTACAATGAGCAGTTCTTC
TRBJ1-2,.,.,TRBV28,CASSWQEALSGYTF,TGTGCCAGCAGCTGGCAGGAGGCGCTTTCTGGCTACACCTTC
TRBJ1-2,.,.,TRBV5-4,CASSPRRASSIYGYTF,TGTGCCAGCAGCCCTAGGCGGGCCAGCTCCATCTATGGCTACACCTTC
TRBJ1-1,.,.,TRBV9,CASSVGEGSRRNTEAFF,TGTGCCAGCAGCGTAGGCGAGGGCTCTAGGAGGAACACTGAAGCTTTCTTT
TRBJ2-3,.,once,TRBV18,CASQGRQGTDTQYF,TGTGCCAGCCAAGGGAGACAGGGCACAGATACGCAGTATTTT
TRBJ2-5,.,once,TRBV7-6,CASSPYQETQYF,TGTGCCAGCAGCCCGTACCAAGAGACCCAGTACTTC
TRBJ1-5,.,once,TRBV5-1,CASSLGDNGQPQHF,TGCGCCAGCAGCCTAGGGGATAACGGTCAGCCCCAGCATTTT
TRBJ1-3,TRBD1,once,TRBV6-5,CASRGSGQAAGTIYF,TGTGCCAGCCGGGGGTCTGGACAGGCGGCCGGGACCATATATTTT
TRBJ1-2,TRBD1,.,TRBV5-6,CASTDRVYGYTF,TGTGCCAGCACGGACAGGGTCTATGGCTACACCTTC
TRBJ2-7,TRBD1,.,TRBV11-2,CASSLGTGGHYEQYF,TGTGCCAGCAGCTTAGGGACAGGGGGCCACTACGAGCAGTACTTC
TRBJ1-2,.,.,TRBV6-1,CASSGPRTVNSNYGYTF,TGTGCCAGCAGTGGACCACGGACAGTAAATAGTAACTATGGCTACACCTTC
TRBJ1-4,.,.,TRBV5-1,CASSLGGVYEKLFF,TGCGCCAGCAGCTTGGGAGGAGTATATGAAAAACTGTTTTTT
TRBJ2-2,TRBD2,.,TRBV6-5,CASSYLTSGGELFF,TGTGCCAGCAGTTACCTGACTAGCGGCGGGGAGCTGTTTTTT
TRBJ1-2,.,.,TRBV7-2,CASSLTGSNYGYTF,TGTGCCAGCAGCTTAACGGGATCCAACTATGGCTACACCTTC
TRBJ2-2,.,.,TRBV11-3,CASSHQTGSNTGELFF,TGTGCCAGCAGCCACCAAACAGGGTCGAACACCGGGGAGCTGTTTTTT
TRBJ1-4,TRBD1,.,TRBV7-9,CASSLGSKGAGSEKLFF,TGTGCCAGCAGTTTAGGCTCCAAGGGGGCCGGTAGTGAAAAACTGTTTTTT
TRBJ1-5,.,once,TRBV7-3,CASSPPGQSNQPQHF,TGTGCCAGCAGCCCTCCCGGACAGAGCAATCAGCCCCAGCATTTT